This T cell receptor (beta chain) was observed in a study of blood T cell repertoires in COVID-19. Whole-study context: Sources were T cells, B-cell-depleted T cells, or PBMCs; the material itself was cDNA or gDNA.

V lost 2 bases, J lost 0 bases, and 10 bases lay in between. The CDR3 is 16 residues long. Germline values: CDR1 MNHEY, CDR2 SVGEGT. Some clones are missing from TCRdb's copy, which holds only in-frame ones; the method was immunoSEQ multiplex PCR. The sample lists about 49,000 clones; roughly nine tenths were seen once. V and J are TRBV6-2 or TRBV6-3 and TRBJ2-2; D is unresolved. This clonotype was obtained from a man aged 40-55 years with active COVID-19. Specimen: peripheral blood. In nucleotides, the CDR3 is TGTGCCAGCAGTTACGGGCCCTCCTCGAACACCGGGGAGCTGTTTTTT. Protein sequence: CASSYGPSSNTGELFF.